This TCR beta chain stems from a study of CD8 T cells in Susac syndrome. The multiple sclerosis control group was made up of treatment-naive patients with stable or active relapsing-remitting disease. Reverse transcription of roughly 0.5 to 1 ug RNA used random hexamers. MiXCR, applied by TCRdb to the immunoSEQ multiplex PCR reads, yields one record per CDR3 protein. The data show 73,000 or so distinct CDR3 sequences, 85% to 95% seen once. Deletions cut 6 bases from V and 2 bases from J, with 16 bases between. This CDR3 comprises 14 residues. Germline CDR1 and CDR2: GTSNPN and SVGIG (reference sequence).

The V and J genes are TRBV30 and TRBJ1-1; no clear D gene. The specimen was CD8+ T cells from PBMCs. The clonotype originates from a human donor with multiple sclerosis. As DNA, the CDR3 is TGTGCCTGCGCCCCTGAGACGGTTAACACTGAAGCTTTCTTT. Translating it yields CACAPETVNTEAFF.